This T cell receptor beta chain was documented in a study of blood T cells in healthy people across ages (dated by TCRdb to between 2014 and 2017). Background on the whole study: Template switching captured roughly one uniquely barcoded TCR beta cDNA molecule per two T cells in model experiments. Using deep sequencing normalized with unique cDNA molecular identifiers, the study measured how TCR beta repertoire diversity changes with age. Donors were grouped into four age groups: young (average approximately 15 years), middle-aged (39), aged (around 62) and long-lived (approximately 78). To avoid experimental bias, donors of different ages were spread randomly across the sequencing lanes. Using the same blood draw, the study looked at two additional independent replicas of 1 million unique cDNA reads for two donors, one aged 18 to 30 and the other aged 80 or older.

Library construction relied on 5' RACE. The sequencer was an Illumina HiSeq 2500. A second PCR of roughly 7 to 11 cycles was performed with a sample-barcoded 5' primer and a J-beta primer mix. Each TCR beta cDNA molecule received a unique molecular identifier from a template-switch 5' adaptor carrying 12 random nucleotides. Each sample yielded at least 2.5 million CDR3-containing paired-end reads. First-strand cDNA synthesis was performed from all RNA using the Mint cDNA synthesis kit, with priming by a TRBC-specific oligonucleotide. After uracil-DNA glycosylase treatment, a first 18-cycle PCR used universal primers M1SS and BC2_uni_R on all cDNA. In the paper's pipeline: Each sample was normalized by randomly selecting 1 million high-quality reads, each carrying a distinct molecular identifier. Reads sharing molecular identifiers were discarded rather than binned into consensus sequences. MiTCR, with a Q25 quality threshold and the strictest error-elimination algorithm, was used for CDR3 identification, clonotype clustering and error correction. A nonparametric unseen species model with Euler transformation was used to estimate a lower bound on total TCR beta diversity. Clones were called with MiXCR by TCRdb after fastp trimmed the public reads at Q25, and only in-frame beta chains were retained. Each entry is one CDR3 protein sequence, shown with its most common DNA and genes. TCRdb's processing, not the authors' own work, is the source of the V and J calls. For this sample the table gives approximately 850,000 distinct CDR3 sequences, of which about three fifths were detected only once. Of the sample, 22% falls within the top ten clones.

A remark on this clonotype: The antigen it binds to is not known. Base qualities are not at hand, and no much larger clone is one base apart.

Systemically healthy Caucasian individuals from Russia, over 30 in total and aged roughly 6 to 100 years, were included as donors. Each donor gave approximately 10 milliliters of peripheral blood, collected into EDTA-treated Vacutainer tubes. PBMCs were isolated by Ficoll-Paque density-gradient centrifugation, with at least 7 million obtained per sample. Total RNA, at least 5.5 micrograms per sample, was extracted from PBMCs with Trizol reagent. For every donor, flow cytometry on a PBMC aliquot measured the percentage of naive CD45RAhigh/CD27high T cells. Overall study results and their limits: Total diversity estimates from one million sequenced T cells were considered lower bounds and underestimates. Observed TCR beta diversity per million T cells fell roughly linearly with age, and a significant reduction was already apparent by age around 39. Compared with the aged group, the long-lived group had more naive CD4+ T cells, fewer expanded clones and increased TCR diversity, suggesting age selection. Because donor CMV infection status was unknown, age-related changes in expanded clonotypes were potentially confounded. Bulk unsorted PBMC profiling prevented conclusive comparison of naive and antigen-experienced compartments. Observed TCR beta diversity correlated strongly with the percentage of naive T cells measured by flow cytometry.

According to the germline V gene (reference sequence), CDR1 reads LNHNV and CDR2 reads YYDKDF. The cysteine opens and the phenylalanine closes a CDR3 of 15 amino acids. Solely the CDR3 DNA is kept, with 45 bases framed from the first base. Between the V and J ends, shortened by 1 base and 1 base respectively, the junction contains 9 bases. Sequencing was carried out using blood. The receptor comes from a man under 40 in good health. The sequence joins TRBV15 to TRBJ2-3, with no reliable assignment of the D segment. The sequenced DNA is TGTGCCACCAGCAGAGGTACCTTTGGCACAGATACGCAGTATTTT. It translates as CATSRGTFGTDTQYF.